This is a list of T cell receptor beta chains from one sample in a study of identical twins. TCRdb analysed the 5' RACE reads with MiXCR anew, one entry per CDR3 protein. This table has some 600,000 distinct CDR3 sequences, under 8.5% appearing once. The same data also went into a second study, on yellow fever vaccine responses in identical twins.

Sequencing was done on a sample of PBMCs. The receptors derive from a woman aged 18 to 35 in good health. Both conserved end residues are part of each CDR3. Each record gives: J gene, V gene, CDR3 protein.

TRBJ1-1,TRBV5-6,CASSLVMVNTEAFF
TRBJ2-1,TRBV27,CASRYSLAYNEQFF
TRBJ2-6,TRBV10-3,CAISEVKGSGANVLTF
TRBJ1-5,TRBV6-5,CASSYLGQVGNQPQHF
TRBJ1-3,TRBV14,CASSPPPGSGNTIYF
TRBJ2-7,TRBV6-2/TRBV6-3,CASSYGDRYSYEQYF
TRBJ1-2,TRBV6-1,CASRPLTGTYGYTF
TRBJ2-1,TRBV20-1,CSAYKREGLGEQFF
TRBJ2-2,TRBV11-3,CASSFTTGLSTGELFF
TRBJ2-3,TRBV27,CASGRVGDTQYF
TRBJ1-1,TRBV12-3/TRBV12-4,CASIPGTGYTEAFF
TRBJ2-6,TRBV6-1,CASGGASSGANVLTF
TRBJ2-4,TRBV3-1,CASSPQGNLAKNIQYF
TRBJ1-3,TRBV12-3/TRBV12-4,CASSLRRGTGIFGNTIYF
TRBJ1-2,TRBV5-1,CASSLDRGARGYTF
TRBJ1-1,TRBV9,CASNEGVNTEAFF
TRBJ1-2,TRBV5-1,CASSPQDRSYGYTF
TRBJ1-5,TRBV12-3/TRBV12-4,CASSFDSNQPQHF
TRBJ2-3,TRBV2,CASTGGVGSTDTQYF
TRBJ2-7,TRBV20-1,CSARGGLAGVGYF
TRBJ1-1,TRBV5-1,CASSFAAQLNTEAFF
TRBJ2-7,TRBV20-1,CSAARDYTYEQYF
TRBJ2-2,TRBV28,CASSSRDRLTGELFF
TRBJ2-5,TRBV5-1,CASSIGTAPVETQYF
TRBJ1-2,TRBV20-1,CSAGDRVSYGYTF
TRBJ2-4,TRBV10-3,CASASSLTDYNIQYF